This T cell receptor beta chain is from a study of shared clonotypes between healthy human individuals. V was pared by 1 base and J by 2 bases, with 8 bases between. The germline V gene has CDR1 KGHSH and CDR2 LQKENI. This CDR3 is 14 amino acids long. Original analysis: Junction-only sequences without quality scores were provided by ImmunoSEQ, so filtering was different. Assay used: immunoSEQ multiplex PCR; TCRdb lists only in-frame clones, some missing. V, J and clone size were drawn from that table, and D and trimming were deduced from the DNA. The table records around 2,000,000 clones, less than 95% of them present only once. On this clone itself: Its antigen is unknown.

Notes on the study in general: Represented diversity (both genetic and exposure-history) was limited by the small number of donors. Sharing across four donors was highest in naive CD4 (roughly 5%) and lowest in memory CD8 (around 0.4%). Only blood was sampled; tissue repertoires likely differ.

Naive CD8 cells lacked CD45RO and underwent positive selection for CCR7, leaving out terminally differentiated effector memory CD45RA+ cells. Input material: naive CD8+ T cells sorted from blood. The sequence derives from a man aged 18 to 29 in good health. V is TRBV18 and J is TRBJ2-5; no reliable D call. CDR3: CASSPRVEQETQYF. The CDR3 nucleotides read TGTGCCAGCTCACCACGGGTCGAGCAAGAGACCCAGTACTTC.